One and the same sample provided the 14 T cell receptor beta chains below, sequenced in a study of T-cell memory formation after mild COVID-19. TCRdb reprocessed the 5' RACE reads via MiXCR and lists one record per CDR3 protein. The profile covers about 150,000 distinct CDR3 sequences, with more than 14% appearing a single time and over 12% taken by the ten largest. Sequenced input: PBMCs or a T cell subset sorted from them (not recorded which). The source is an adult woman who had mild COVID-19 (a few samples of this study predate the infection). Cell type and time point are not known.

There are a few counts of this clonotype. This sequence joins TRBV5-1 and TRBJ1-1; no reliable D call. This CDR3 region has 15 residues. The V end lost 4 bases, the J end lost 4 bases, and 17 bases lay between the germline ends. In germline, CDR1 is SGHRS, CDR2 YFSETQ. CDR3 sequence reads: CASSLTTASSTEAFF. The CDR3 DNA is TGCGCCAGCAGCCTCACGACGGCTAGCAGCACTGAAGCTTTCTTT.

V and J are TRBV12-3 or TRBV12-4 and TRBJ2-1; TRBD2 is a possible D gene (7 bases). V gave up 3 bases and J gave up 5 bases, with 14 bases separating them. This CDR3 is 15 amino acids long. The chain's CDR3 is CASSFKGGAHNEQFF. The CDR3 DNA reads as TGTGCCAGCAGTTTTAAGGGGGGGGCACACAATGAGCAGTTCTTC.

The table lists this clonotype with a few counts. This chain connects TRBV14 to TRBJ1-1, with D perhaps matching TRBD1 (5 bases). The CDR3 is 15 amino acids. V was cut by 5 bases and J by 1 base, with 14 bases left in between. The germline CDR1 and CDR2 sequences are SGHDN and FVKESK. The CDR3 here is CASSGQGHKNTEAFF. In DNA form, the CDR3 reads TGTGCCAGCAGCGGGCAAGGACATAAGAACACTGAAGCTTTCTTT.

Many counts were recorded for this clonotype. This chain uses TRBV5-5 with TRBJ2-7; no definite D call. Germline CDR1 reads SGHKS; CDR2 reads YYEKEE (reference sequence). Trimming took off 5 bases at V and 5 bases at J, with 17 bases between the two ends. The CDR3 has 14 amino acids. The CDR3 spells CASRYTPSMDEQYF. The CDR3 nucleotides are TGTGCCAGCAGGTATACCCCTAGTATGGACGAGCAGTACTTC.

This clonotype was observed a handful of times. The chain joins TRBV20-1 to TRBJ1-2, with a tentative D call TRBD1 (6 bases). The CDR3 consists of 13 residues. Germline V gene data show CDR1 as DFQATT and CDR2 as SNEGSKA (reference sequence). Trimming removed 6 bases at V and 4 bases at J, with 15 bases between. CDR3 loop: CSAASDRFYGYTF. The CDR3 coding sequence is TGCAGTGCAGCCTCCGACAGGTTCTATGGCTACACCTTC.

The chain couples TRBV2 to TRBJ1-2; D may be TRBD1 (5 bases). Germline V gene data show CDR1 as SNHLY and CDR2 as FYNNEI. CDR3 length: 13 residues. The V gene lost 0 bases and the J gene lost 4 bases, with 6 bases spanning the gap. CDR3 DNA sequence: TGTGCCAGCAGTGAAGCGCAGGGCTATGGCTACACCTTC. It codes for CASSEAQGYGYTF.

The V gene is TRBV20-1, the J gene TRBJ2-3; D is perhaps TRBD1 or TRBD2 (6 bases each). Germline lookup yields CDR1 DFQATT and CDR2 SNEGSKA (reference sequence). The CDR3 consists of 15 residues. V gave up 3 bases and J gave up 5 bases, with 18 bases separating them. CDR3 bases: TGCAGTGCTAGCAACCCCGGGGGCATGTTAGATACGCAGTATTTT. Translating it yields CSASNPGGMLDTQYF.

This clonotype came up a few times. V gene TRBV29-1 combines with J gene TRBJ2-1; D may be TRBD1 or TRBD2 (7 bases each). The CDR3 spans 12 residues. Germline CDR1 SQVTM, CDR2 ANQGSEA. V lost 5 bases, J lost 8 bases, and 13 bases lay in between. DNA for the CDR3: TGCAGCGTTCAGGGGGGGATCGATGAGCAGTTCTTC. Its protein is CSVQGGIDEQFF.

This chain uses TRBV5-6 with TRBJ2-7, with D unclear. Trimming stripped 1 base from V and 2 bases from J, with 10 bases between. There are 14 residues in the CDR3. In germline, CDR1 is SGHDT, CDR2 YYEEEE. CDR3 nucleotides: TGTGCCAGCAGCTTGCCCCAGGCCGCCTACGAGCAGTACTTC. This codes for CASSLPQAAYEQYF.

There are a few counts of this clonotype. The V call is TRBV5-1, the J call TRBJ2-1, with 8 bases identical to TRBD2. The ends lost 6 bases at V and 0 bases at J; junction bases unmatched: 14. The V gene's germline CDR1 is SGHRS and CDR2 YFSETQ. The CDR3 contains 18 residues. CDR3 sequence: CASTPSRGGTPSYNEQFF. The DNA for the CDR3 is TGCGCCAGCACCCCGAGTCGGGGGGGAACCCCCTCCTACAATGAGCAGTTCTTC.

Ten or more counts support this clonotype. The rearrangement uses TRBV5-1 and TRBJ2-3; D is uncertain. Germline loops: CDR1 SGHRS, CDR2 YFSETQ. The length of the CDR3 is 14 residues. Trimming took 6 bases from V and 2 from J, leaving 13 bases between them. The CDR3: CASTTGQDTDTQYF. DNA of the CDR3: TGCGCCAGCACAACGGGCCAGGACACAGATACGCAGTATTTT.

The chain employs TRBV7-2 and TRBJ2-5; TRBD2 aligns across 7 bases. The CDR3 has 14 amino acids. Trimming at V came to 1 base and at J to 5 bases, leaving 4 bases not matched to a gene. The germline gives CDR1 SGHTA, CDR2 FQGNSA. CDR3 amino acids: CASSLGRERETQYF. The CDR3 DNA follows: TGTGCCAGCAGCTTAGGGCGGGAGAGGGAGACCCAGTACTTC.

The chain joins TRBV7-2 to TRBJ2-4, with D possibly called TRBD1 or TRBD2 (6 bases each). V shed 0 bases and J shed 5 bases, with 11 bases lying between them. Germline lookup yields CDR1 SGHTA and CDR2 FQGNSA. The CDR3 consists of 15 residues. CDR3 loop: CASSLAGGPENIQYF. As DNA, the CDR3 is TGTGCCAGCAGCTTAGCGGGGGGCCCCGAAAACATTCAGTACTTC.

This clonotype was recorded a few times. The chain has TRBV30 and TRBJ2-1, with 11 bases fitting TRBD1. The CDR3 spans 14 residues. CDR1 is GTSNPN and CDR2 is SVGIG in the germline V gene (reference sequence). The V and J ends lost 4 bases and 7 bases, in that order; junction bases with no gene match: 6. The CDR3 spells CAWNDGTGGNEQFF. CDR3 DNA: TGTGCCTGGAATGACGGGACAGGGGGAAATGAGCAGTTCTTC.